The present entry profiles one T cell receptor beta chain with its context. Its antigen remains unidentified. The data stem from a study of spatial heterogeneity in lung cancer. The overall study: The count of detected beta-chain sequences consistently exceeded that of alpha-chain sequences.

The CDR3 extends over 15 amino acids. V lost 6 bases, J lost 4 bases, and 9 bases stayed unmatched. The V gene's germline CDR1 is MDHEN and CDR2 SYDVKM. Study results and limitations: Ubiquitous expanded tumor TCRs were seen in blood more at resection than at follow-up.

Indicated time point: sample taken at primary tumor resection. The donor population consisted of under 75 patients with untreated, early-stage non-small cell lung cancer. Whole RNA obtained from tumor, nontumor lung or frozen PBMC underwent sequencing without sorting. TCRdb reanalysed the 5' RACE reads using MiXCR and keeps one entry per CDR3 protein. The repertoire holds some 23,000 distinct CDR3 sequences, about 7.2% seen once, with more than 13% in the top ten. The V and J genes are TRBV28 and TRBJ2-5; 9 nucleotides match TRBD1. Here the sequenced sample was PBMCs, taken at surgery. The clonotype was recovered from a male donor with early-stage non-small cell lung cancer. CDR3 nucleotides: TGTGCCAGCAGCCTGATTGGGACAGGGTCAGAGACCCAGTACTTC. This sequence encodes CASSLIGTGSETQYF.